This entry is about one T cell receptor (beta chain). Its target is not known. The data stem from a study of molecular identifiers for immune sequencing clone quantification. The study's findings and limits: In CMV-specific effectors, clones above 20 copies held over 99% of molecules; naive, under 1%. Spiked TCR RNA from one Jurkat cell reportedly showed up when mixed among 950,000 to 1,000,000 naive cells.

Libraries of bulk TCR were made by previously described methods (with listed TCR primers). TCRdb itself ran the PCR reads through MiXCR, one entry per CDR3 protein. The table lists some 100,000 distinct CDR3 sequences, around a fifth of them singletons, with 0.75% to 0.95% in the top ten. V shed 2 bases and J shed 0 bases, with 12 bases lying between them. CDR3 length equals 16 residues. CDR1 is SGHDN and CDR2 is FVKESK in the germline V gene. Libraries of naive CD8 T cells were made from approximately 20,000 to 1,000,000 sorted cells. They used 10%, 30% or 50% RNA. Sequenced sample: naive CD8+ T cells from blood, with Jurkat cell RNA spiked in. Noted subset: FACS-sorted CD8+CD4-CCR7+CD45RA+ naive T cells. This TCR was recovered from a human donor in good health. Some libraries in this study had Jurkat cell RNA spiked in. The V gene is TRBV14, the J gene TRBJ2-3, with D perhaps matching TRBD2 (6 bases). The CDR3 nucleotides are TGTGCCAGCAGCCAACTACGCGGGGAAAGCACAGATACGCAGTATTTT. Translation gives CASSQLRGESTDTQYF.